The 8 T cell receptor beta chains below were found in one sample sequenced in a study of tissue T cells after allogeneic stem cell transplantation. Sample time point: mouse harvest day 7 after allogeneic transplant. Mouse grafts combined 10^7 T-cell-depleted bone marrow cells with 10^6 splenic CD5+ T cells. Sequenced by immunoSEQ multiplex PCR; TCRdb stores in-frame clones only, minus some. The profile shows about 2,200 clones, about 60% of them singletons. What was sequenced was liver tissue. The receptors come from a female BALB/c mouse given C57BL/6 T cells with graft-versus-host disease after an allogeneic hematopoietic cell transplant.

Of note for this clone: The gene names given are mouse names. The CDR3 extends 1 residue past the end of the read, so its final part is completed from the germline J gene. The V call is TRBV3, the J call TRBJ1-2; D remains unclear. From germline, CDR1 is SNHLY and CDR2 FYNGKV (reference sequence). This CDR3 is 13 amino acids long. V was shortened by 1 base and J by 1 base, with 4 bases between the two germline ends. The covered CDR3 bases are TGTGCCAGCAGCTTAGACAGAAACTCCGACTACACC. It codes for CASSLDRNSDYT. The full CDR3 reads CASSLDRNSDYTF.

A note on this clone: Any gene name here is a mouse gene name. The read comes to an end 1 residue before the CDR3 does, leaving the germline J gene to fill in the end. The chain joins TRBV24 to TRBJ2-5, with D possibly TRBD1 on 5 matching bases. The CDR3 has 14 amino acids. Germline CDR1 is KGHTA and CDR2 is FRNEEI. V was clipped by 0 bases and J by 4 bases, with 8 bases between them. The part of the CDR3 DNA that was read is TGTGCCAGCAGTCTGTACCAGGGAGAAGACACCCAGTAC. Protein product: CASSLYQGEDTQY. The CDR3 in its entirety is CASSLYQGEDTQYF.

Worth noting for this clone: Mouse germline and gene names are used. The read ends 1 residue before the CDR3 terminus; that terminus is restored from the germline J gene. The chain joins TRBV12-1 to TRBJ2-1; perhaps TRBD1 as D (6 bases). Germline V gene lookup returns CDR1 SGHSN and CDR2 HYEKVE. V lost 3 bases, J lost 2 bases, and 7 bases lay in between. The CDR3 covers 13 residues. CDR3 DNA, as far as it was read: TGTGCCAGCTCTTGGACAGACTATGCTGAGCAGTTC. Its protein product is CASSWTDYAEQF. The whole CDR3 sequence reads CASSWTDYAEQFF.

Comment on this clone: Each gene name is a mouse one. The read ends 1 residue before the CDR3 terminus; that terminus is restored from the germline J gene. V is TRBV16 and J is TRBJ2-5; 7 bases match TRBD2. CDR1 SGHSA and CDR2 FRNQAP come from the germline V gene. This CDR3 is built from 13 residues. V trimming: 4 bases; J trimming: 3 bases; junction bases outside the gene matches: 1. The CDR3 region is CASSWTGQDTQYF. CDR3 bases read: TGTGCAAGCAGCTGGACTGGACAAGACACCCAGTAC.

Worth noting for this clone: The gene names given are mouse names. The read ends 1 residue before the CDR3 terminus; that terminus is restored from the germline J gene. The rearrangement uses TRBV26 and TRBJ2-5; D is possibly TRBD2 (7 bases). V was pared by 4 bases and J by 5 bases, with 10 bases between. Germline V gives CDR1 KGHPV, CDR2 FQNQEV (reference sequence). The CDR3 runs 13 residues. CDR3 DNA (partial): TGTGCCAGCAGTCGGGGGGCGCGAGACACCCAGTAC. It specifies CASSRGARDTQY. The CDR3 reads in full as CASSRGARDTQYF.

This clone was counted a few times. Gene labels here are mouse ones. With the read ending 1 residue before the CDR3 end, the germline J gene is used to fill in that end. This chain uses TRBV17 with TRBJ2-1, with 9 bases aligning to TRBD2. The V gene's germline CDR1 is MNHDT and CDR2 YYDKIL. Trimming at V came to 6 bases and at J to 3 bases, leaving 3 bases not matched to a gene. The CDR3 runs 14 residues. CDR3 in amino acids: CASRWDWVYAEQFF. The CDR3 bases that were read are TGTGCTAGCAGGTGGGACTGGGTCTATGCTGAGCAGTTC.

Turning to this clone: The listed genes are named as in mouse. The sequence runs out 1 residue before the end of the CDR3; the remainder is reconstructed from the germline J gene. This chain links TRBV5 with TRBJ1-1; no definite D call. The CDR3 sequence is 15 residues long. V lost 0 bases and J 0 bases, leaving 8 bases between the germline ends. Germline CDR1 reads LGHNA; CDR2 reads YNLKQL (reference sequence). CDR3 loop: CASSQDNSANTEVFF. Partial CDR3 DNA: TGTGCCAGCAGCCAAGATAACAGTGCAAACACAGAAGTCTTC.

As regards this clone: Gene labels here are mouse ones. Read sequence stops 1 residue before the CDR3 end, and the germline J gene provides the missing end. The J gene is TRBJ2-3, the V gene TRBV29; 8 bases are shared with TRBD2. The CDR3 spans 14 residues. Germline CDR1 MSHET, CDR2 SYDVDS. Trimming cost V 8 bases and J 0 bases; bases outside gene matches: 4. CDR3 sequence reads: CASGTGPSAETLYF. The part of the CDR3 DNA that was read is TGTGCTAGCGGGACTGGTCCTAGTGCAGAAACGCTGTAT.